This T cell receptor beta chain is drawn from a study of beta chain features in type 1 diabetes. Reverse transcription of all isolated RNA meant that expressed TCRB transcripts were sequenced. Data came from immunoSEQ multiplex PCR; TCRdb stores just in-frame clones and leaves some out. The data show 250,000 to 300,000 clones, with roughly an eighth seen just once and 0.017% held by the top ten. Findings of the study overall: Any PCR bias toward short templates would affect both groups alike. Healthy donors had naive, central memory and Treg TCRB repertoires that appeared less similar than those seen among patients. There was a moderate but significant shortening of TCRB CDR3s in all four CD4+ subsets of Type 1 diabetes patients. Junctions at VDJ sites from type 1 diabetes patients had fewer insertions and more deletions.

Per the germline V gene, CDR1 is MNHNY and CDR2 is SVGAGI (reference sequence). V lost 2 bases and J 3 bases, leaving 8 bases between the germline ends. The CDR3 is made up of 13 amino acids. A remark on this clone: Its antigen is not known.

The TCR originated in a man under 40 with type 1 diabetes. V usage is TRBV6-6 and J usage is TRBJ2-7; unclear D gene. Specimen: naive CD4+ T cells from blood. The CDR3 reads CASSYDLGYEQYF. In DNA, the CDR3 is TGTGCCAGCAGTTACGATCTAGGCTACGAGCAGTACTTC.